The source of this T cell receptor beta chain is a study of control samples from healthy donors and cancer patients. This clone was counted a single time. TCRdb keeps only in-frame clones here, not all; method: immunoSEQ multiplex PCR. The sample has approximately 120,000 clones; around 94% are singletons. CDR3 length: 13 amino acids. V lost 6 bases, J lost 7 bases, and 3 bases stayed unmatched. Germline CDR1 MNHEY, CDR2 SVGAGI. This sequence originates from a man at least 80 years old with head and neck cancer. The chain links TRBV6-5 to TRBJ1-4; TRBD1 matches 9 bases. Specimen: PBMCs. CDR3 loop: CASRGTGSEKLFF. Here the CDR3 DNA reads TGTGCCAGCAGAGGGACAGGGAGTGAAAAACTGTTTTTT.